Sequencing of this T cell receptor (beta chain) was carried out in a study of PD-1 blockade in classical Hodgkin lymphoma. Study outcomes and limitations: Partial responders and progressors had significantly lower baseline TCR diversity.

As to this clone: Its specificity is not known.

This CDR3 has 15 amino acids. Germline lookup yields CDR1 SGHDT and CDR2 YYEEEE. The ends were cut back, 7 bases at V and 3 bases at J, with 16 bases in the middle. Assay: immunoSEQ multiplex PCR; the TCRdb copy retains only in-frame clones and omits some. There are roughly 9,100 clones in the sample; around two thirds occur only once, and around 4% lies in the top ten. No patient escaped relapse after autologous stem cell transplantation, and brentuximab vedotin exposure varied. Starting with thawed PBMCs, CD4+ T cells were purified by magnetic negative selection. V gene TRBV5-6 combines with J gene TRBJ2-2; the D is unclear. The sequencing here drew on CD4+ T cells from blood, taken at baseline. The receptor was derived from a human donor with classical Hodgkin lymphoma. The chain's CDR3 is CASHLTSVDTGELFF. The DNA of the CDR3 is TGTGCCAGCCACTTGACCTCGGTGGACACCGGGGAGCTGTTTTTT.